What follows are 10 T cell receptor beta chains derived from one specimen sequenced in a study of OX40 agonist ivuxolimab in advanced cancers. The library relied on the immunoSEQ multiplex PCR assay. This immuneACCESS table, as held by TCRdb, lists in-frame sequences with V and J called but not all clones. Of the missing ones, under half trace to an unresolved V gene in checked studies; the others have no known cause. The sample contains about 59,000 clones, approximately 77% of them found a single time. The ten largest clones take up approximately 0.56% of the sample. The sequencing here drew on CD4+ or CD8+ T cells sorted from blood, taken in a trial of the OX40 agonist ivuxolimab. These receptors were obtained from an adult with an advanced solid tumor such as melanoma, head and neck, liver or kidney cancer.

The V gene is TRBV19, the J gene TRBJ2-1, with 9 nucleotides matching TRBD2. This CDR3 comprises 15 residues. The trim removed 5 bases at V and 6 bases at J, leaving 8 bases unmatched. CDR1 LNHDA and CDR2 SQIVND come from the germline V gene (reference sequence). CDR3 sequence (DNA): TGTGCCAGTAGTGAAACCGGGACTAGCTTCAATGAGCAGTTCTTC. This encodes CASSETGTSFNEQFF.

This clone was observed a handful of times. The chain couples TRBV7-2 to TRBJ1-5; D remains unclear. CDR1 is SGHTA and CDR2 is FQGNSA in the germline V gene. The V end was cut by 4 bases, the J end by 6 bases, with 10 bases between. The CDR3 length is 13 residues. CDR3 sequence (DNA): TGTGCCAGCAGCTCAGGACTTGCTCAGCCCCAGCATTTT. As protein: CASSSGLAQPQHF.

The chain links TRBV28 to TRBJ2-7, with D tentatively TRBD2 (6 bases). The CDR3 contains 16 residues. Germline-derived CDR1 and CDR2 are MDHEN and SYDVKM. V lost 3 bases, J lost 2 bases, and 17 bases lay in between. CDR3 DNA: TGTGCCAGCAGTTTCAGGAGGGCGACATCCCCCTACGAGCAGTACTTC. It encodes CASSFRRATSPYEQYF.

The chain carries TRBV29-1 and TRBJ2-2; a possible D gene is TRBD2 (7 bases). Germline CDR1 and CDR2: SQVTM and ANQGSEA. Between the trimmed V and J ends, which lost 2 bases and 3 bases, there was a span of 13 bases. The CDR3 is made up of 15 amino acids. The CDR3 DNA reads TGCAGCGTTGAAAAGGGAGGGGGAGACACCGGGGAGCTGTTTTTT. Translated: CSVEKGGGDTGELFF.

V and J are TRBV7-8 and TRBJ1-5; no reliable D call. The germline V gene has CDR1 SGHVS and CDR2 FQNEAQ. The V gene lost 2 bases and the J gene lost 7 bases, with 12 bases spanning the gap. This CDR3 spans 14 amino acids. Here the CDR3 DNA reads TGTGCCAGCAGCTTAATTATGGGGAGGCAGCCCCAGCATTTT. Translation: CASSLIMGRQPQHF.

The CDR3 loop reads CASSLGLADVVGYEQYF. The CDR3 DNA reads TGCGCCAGCAGCTTGGGACTAGCGGACGTTGTGGGTTACGAGCAGTACTTC. This sequence joins TRBV5-1 and TRBJ2-7; 9 nucleotides match TRBD2. J gave up 4 bases and V 0 bases, and 11 bases lay outside the gene matches. Germline V gives CDR1 SGHRS, CDR2 YFSETQ. This CDR3 contains 17 residues.

This sequence joins TRBV11-3 and TRBJ2-1, with a possible D match to TRBD1 (5 bases). The CDR3 runs to 15 residues. The V end was cut by 1 base, the J end by 7 bases, with 14 bases between. Germline V lookup: CDR1 SGHNT, CDR2 YENEEA. CDR3 in amino acids: CASSLGRTHRNEQFF. The DNA of the CDR3 is TGTGCCAGCAGCTTAGGCAGGACACATAGAAATGAGCAGTTCTTC.

The chain is built from TRBV7-9 and TRBJ2-7, with 11 bases that match TRBD2. This CDR3 contains 16 residues. V was pared by 5 bases and J by 0 bases, with 6 bases of the junction left unmatched. Germline V lookup: CDR1 SEHNR, CDR2 FQNEAQ (reference sequence). This chain's CDR3 is CASSRLAGKSSYEQYF. CDR3 sequence (DNA): TGTGCCAGCAGCCGACTAGCGGGAAAGAGCTCCTACGAGCAGTACTTC.

The table lists this clone with a count of one. The V and J genes are TRBV5-1 and TRBJ1-1, with unresolved D. Looked up from germline, CDR1 is SGHRS and CDR2 is YFSETQ. The length of the CDR3 is 13 residues. Trimming took off 0 bases at V and 3 bases at J, with 6 bases between the two ends. DNA of the CDR3: TGCGCCAGCAGCTTGGCCCGGCACACTGAAGCTTTCTTT. Encoded protein: CASSLARHTEAFF.

The chain recombines TRBV11-3 with TRBJ2-7, with 7 bases matching TRBD2. Per germline, CDR1 SGHNT and CDR2 YENEEA. This CDR3 comprises 12 residues. The trim removed 4 bases at V and 6 bases at J, leaving 3 bases unmatched. CDR3 residues: CASSSAGREQYF. Here the CDR3 DNA reads TGTGCCAGCAGCTCAGCGGGACGCGAGCAGTACTTC. The entire variable domain, with the rest obtained from reference TRBV11-3 and TRBJ2-7, is as follows: EAGVVQSPRYKIIEKKQPVAFWCNPISGHNTLYWYLQNLGQGPELLIRYENEEAVDDSQLPKDRFSAERLKGVDSTLKIQPAELGDSAVYLCASSSAGREQYFGPGTRLTVT.